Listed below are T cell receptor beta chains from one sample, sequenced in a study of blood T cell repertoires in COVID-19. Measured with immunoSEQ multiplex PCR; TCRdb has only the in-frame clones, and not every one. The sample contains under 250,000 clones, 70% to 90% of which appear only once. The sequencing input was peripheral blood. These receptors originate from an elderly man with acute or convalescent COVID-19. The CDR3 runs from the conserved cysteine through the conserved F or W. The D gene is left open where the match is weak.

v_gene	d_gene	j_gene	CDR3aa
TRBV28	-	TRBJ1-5	CASSLSGPQPQHF
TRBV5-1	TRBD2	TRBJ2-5	CASSLALREGQETQYF
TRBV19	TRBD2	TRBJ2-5	CASSLRLAGVEETQYF
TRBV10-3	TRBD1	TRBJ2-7	CAISGQDRVTYEQYF
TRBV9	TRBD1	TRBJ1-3	CASSAAGQGGGNTIYF
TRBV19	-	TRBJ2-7	CASSGSRGVEQYF
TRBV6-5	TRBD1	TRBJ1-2	CASSSLTGVGYTF
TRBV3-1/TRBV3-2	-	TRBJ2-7	CASSRTGITEQYF
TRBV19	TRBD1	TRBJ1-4	CASSDRGRTNEKLFF
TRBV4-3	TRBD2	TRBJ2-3	CASSQVAGVGDTQYF
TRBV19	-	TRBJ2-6	CASSIGGTNVLTF
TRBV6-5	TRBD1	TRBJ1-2	CASSFGQGYGYTF
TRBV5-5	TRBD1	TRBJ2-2	CASSTWDRNTGELFF
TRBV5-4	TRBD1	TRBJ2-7	CASSPRQGRNYEQYF
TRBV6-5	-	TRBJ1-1	CASSYSRGKGNPEAFF
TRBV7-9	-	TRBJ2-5	CASSLAAGRSETQYF
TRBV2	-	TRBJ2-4	CASGRQVLAKNIQYF
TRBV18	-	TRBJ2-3	CASSPLGAQTDTQYF
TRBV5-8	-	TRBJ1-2	CASSLVRGSNYGYTF
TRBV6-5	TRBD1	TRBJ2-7	CASRTSGQPGEQYF
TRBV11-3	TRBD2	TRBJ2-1	CASSLETSGMNEQFF
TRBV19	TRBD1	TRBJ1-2	CASSLGQGDGYTF
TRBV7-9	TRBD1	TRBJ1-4	CASSFRTGDEKLFF
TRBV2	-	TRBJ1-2	CASIRDRFNYGYTF